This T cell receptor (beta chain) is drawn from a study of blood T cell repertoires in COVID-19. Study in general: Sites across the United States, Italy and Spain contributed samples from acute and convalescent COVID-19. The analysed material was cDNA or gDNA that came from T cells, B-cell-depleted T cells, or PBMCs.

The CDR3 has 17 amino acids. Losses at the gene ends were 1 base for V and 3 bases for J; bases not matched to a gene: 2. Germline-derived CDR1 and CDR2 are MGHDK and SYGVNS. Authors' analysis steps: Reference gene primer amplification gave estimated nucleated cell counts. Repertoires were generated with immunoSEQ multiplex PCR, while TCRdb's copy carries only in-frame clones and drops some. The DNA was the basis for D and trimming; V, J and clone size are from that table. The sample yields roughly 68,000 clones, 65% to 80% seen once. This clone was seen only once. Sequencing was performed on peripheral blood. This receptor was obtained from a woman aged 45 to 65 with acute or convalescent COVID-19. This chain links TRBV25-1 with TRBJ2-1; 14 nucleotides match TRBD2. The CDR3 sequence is CASSELGLAGVYNEQFF. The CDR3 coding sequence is TGTGCCAGCAGTGAATTGGGACTAGCGGGAGTCTACAATGAGCAGTTCTTC.